Listed here are 16 T cell receptor beta chains from one sample, sequenced in a study of T cell responses to AZD1222 COVID-19 vaccine (dated by TCRdb to the early 2020s). Library preparation was by the immunoSEQ multiplex PCR assay. TCRdb re-hosts the immuneACCESS table, in-frame sequences only. Its copies lack some clones; in the studies checked, an unresolved V gene accounts for under half of them, and the cause for the rest is not known. This sample comprises 74,000 or so clones, 80% to 90% of them detected only once. The ten largest clonotypes hold more than 10% of the sample. This sample's time point label indicates: baseline before first vaccination. Here the sequenced sample was peripheral blood, taken on day 0 of AZD1222 vaccination. The receptors were sampled from an adult in good health.

This clone has just one count. The chain combines TRBV30 with TRBJ1-6; D gene ambiguous. This CDR3 comprises 13 residues. V dropped 0 bases and J dropped 11 bases, with 11 bases sitting between them. Germline lookup yields CDR1 GTSNPN and CDR2 SVGIG (reference sequence). CDR3 bases: TGTGCCTGGAGTGTACGTGTATCGGCACCCCTCCACTTT. The encoded protein is CAWSVRVSAPLHF. The complete variable domain, with remaining parts taken from reference TRBV30 and TRBJ1-6, reads SQTIHQWPATLVQPVGSPLSLECTVEGTSNPNLYWYRQAAGRGLQLLFYSVGIGQISSEVPQNLSASRPQDRQFILSSKKLLLSDSGFYLCAWSVRVSAPLHFGNGTRLTVT.

This chain joins TRBV5-1 and TRBJ1-3; D remains unclear. CDR3 length equals 13 residues. Germline V gene data show CDR1 as SGHRS and CDR2 as YFSETQ. The V end lost 5 bases, the J end lost 0 bases, and 6 bases lay between the germline ends. CDR3 amino acids: CASSDVSGNTIYF. Here the CDR3 DNA reads TGCGCCAGCAGTGACGTCTCTGGAAACACCATATATTTT.

This clone is medium-sized (0.01 to 0.1%) in the sample. V gene TRBV5-1 combines with J gene TRBJ2-7; tentatively, D is TRBD1 or TRBD2 (5 bases each). V lost 0 bases and J 3 bases, leaving 10 bases between the germline ends. The CDR3 has 14 amino acids. CDR1 is SGHRS and CDR2 is YFSETQ in the germline V gene. As DNA, the CDR3 is TGCGCCAGCAGCTTGGTTGGGACCAGCTACGAGCAGTACTTC. This encodes CASSLVGTSYEQYF.

In its sample, this clone was seen a few times. V is TRBV3-1 (or the pseudogene TRBV3-2) and J is TRBJ2-7; D is ambiguous. The V end was cut by 0 bases, the J end by 7 bases, with 16 bases between. The CDR3 runs 15 residues. Germline V lookup: CDR1 LGHDT, CDR2 YNNKEL (reference sequence). CDR3 sequence (DNA): TGTGCCAGCAGCCAAGATGGGCACGCCGCGGAGGAGCAGTACTTC. Translated, it gives CASSQDGHAAEEQYF.

The chain couples TRBV29-1 to TRBJ2-5; the D is unclear. Trimming removed 0 bases from V and 2 bases from J, with 4 bases in between. This CDR3 is 12 amino acids long. Germline V gene lookup returns CDR1 SQVTM and CDR2 ANQGSEA. CDR3 bases: TGCAGCGTTGAAGAGGGGCAAGAGACCCAGTACTTC. Its protein is CSVEEGQETQYF.

The chain links TRBV18 to TRBJ2-7; 8 positions agree with TRBD1. Unmatched junction bases numbered 13, after V lost 5 bases and J lost 1 base. This CDR3 comprises 17 residues. Germline CDR1 KGHSH, CDR2 LQKENI. CDR3 DNA sequence: TGTGCCAGCTCAACCAGCATGGGAGACAGGGGATCCTACGAGCAGTACTTC. Its protein is CASSTSMGDRGSYEQYF. Full variable domain (rest looked up from reference TRBV18 and TRBJ2-7): NAGVMQNPRHLVRRRGQEARLRCSPMKGHSHVYWYRQLPEEGLKFMVYLQKENIIDESGMPKERFSAEFPKEGPSILRIQQVVRGDSAAYFCASSTSMGDRGSYEQYFGPGTRLTVT.

This clone appeared a single time. CDR3 coding DNA: TGTGCCAGCAGCGTTAAAGGGTACAGTGAAGCTTTCTTT. Amino acids: CASSVKGYSEAFF. The chain uses TRBV9 and TRBJ1-1; D gene uncertain. Germline assignment: CDR1 SGDLS and CDR2 YYNGEE. The CDR3 sequence is 13 residues long. Trimming took 2 bases from V and 7 from J, leaving 12 bases between them.

The chain couples TRBV10-2 to TRBJ2-1; 7 bases align to TRBD1. The CDR3 extends over 15 amino acids. The germline CDR1 and CDR2 sequences are WSHSY and SAAADI. V lost 4 bases to trimming and J lost 6 bases; unmatched junction nucleotides: 9. The DNA for the CDR3 is TGCGCCAGCAGTGGGGGGCAGGGGGATGTCAATGAGCAGTTCTTC. Its protein product is CASSGGQGDVNEQFF.

The gene calls are TRBV18 and TRBJ1-4; TRBD1 aligns across 7 bases. The germline V gene has CDR1 KGHSH and CDR2 LQKENI. The junction had 7 bases not matched to a gene; V was cut back by 6 bases and J by 6 bases. This CDR3 is 14 amino acids long. The chain's CDR3 is CASSLQGRDEKLFF. The CDR3 DNA is TGTGCCAGCTCCCTACAGGGGAGGGATGAAAAACTGTTTTTT. Drawing the rest from reference TRBV18 and TRBJ1-4, the complete variable domain is NAGVMQNPRHLVRRRGQEARLRCSPMKGHSHVYWYRQLPEEGLKFMVYLQKENIIDESGMPKERFSAEFPKEGPSILRIQQVVRGDSAAYFCASSLQGRDEKLFFGSGTQLSVL.

V usage is TRBV7-2 and J usage is TRBJ1-5; D unclear. From germline, CDR1 is SGHTA and CDR2 FQGNSA. This CDR3 is 15 amino acids long. Trimming took off 3 bases at V and 2 bases at J, with 11 bases between the two ends. Here the CDR3 DNA reads TGTGCCAGCAGCTTGTGGACCCAGGGCAATCAGCCCCAGCATTTT. This gives the protein CASSLWTQGNQPQHF.

V and J are TRBV11-1 and TRBJ2-3; D gene ambiguous. V dropped 2 bases and J dropped 2 bases, with 5 bases sitting between them. CDR1 is SGHAT, CDR2 FQDESV, per germline (reference sequence). CDR3 length equals 13 residues. The chain's CDR3 is CASSLPITDTQYF. CDR3 bases: TGTGCCAGCAGCTTACCGATCACAGATACGCAGTATTTT.

The rearrangement uses TRBV13 and TRBJ1-6; D ambiguous. V shed 5 bases and J shed 7 bases, with 12 bases lying between them. In germline, CDR1 is PRHDT, CDR2 FYEKMQ (reference sequence). The CDR3 consists of 14 residues. As DNA, the CDR3 is TGTGCCAGCAGCCGGTCAAGATACAATTCACCCCTCCACTTT. Protein sequence: CASSRSRYNSPLHF.

The chain recombines TRBV24-1 with TRBJ2-2, with no clear D. From germline, CDR1 is KGHDR and CDR2 SFDVKD. V shed 10 bases and J shed 0 bases, with 8 bases lying between them. The CDR3 consists of 13 residues. The CDR3 region has the DNA TGTGCCACAGGAACATCGAACACCGGGGAGCTGTTTTTT. This gives the protein CATGTSNTGELFF.

V gene TRBV28 combines with J gene TRBJ1-6; TRBD1 might be the D (5 bases). CDR1 and CDR2 from the germline V gene are MDHEN and SYDVKM. V lost 2 bases and J lost 0, with 11 bases in between. This CDR3 spans 17 amino acids. The CDR3 is CASSLQTDSSYNSPLHF. As DNA, the CDR3 is TGTGCCAGCAGTTTACAGACAGATAGCTCCTATAATTCACCCCTCCACTTT. Together with reference TRBV28 and TRBJ1-6, the CDR3 gives the full variable domain: DVKVTQSSRYLVKRTGEKVFLECVQDMDHENMFWYRQDPGLGLRLIYFSYDVKMKEKGDIPEGYSVSREKKERFSLILESASTNQTSMYLCASSLQTDSSYNSPLHFGNGTRLTVT.

This sequence joins TRBV7-2 and TRBJ2-5; 10 bases agree with TRBD1. Germline lookup yields CDR1 SGHTA and CDR2 FQGNSA. V lost 5 bases, J lost 5 bases, and 8 bases stayed unmatched. The CDR3 consists of 15 residues. CDR3 protein: CASSRVTGGRETQYF. The CDR3 DNA sequence: TGTGCCAGCAGCCGCGTGACAGGGGGCAGGGAGACCCAGTACTTC.

V usage is TRBV5-1 and J usage is TRBJ2-2, with 9 bases identical to TRBD2. The CDR3 extends over 17 amino acids. The germline V gene has CDR1 SGHRS and CDR2 YFSETQ. Trimming removed 3 bases from V and 1 base from J; junction bases left unmatched: 7. The DNA for the CDR3 is TGCGCCAGCAGCTCGGGCGGTAGCGGGGGGAACACCGGGGAGCTGTTTTTT. Its translation: CASSSGGSGGNTGELFF.